The present entry profiles one TCR beta chain with its context. What this receptor recognizes is not known. No base quality information exists; no much larger clone differs at one position. The sample comes from a study of shared clonotypes between healthy human individuals (dated by TCRdb to the early 2020s). Study-wide context: Two women and a few men aged 18 to 49 years were included in the cohort. Per donor, three plates each were used for CD4 naive and CD4 memory, two for CD8 naive, and one for CD8 memory. To estimate repertoire size and how much clonotypes are shared between individuals, the study performed deep sequencing of blood TCR repertoires from five healthy adults. To increase sequencing depth and limit assay-specific biases, different laboratories used diverse techniques to prepare libraries and sequence TCR repertoires. Per donor, leukapheresis produced somewhere between about 0.9 and 9 billion PBMCs.

Reading the germline V gene (reference sequence) gives CDR1 LNHDA and CDR2 SQIVND. From V the trimming removes 3 bases and from J it removes 4 bases, while the gene matches leave 7 bases of the junction unaccounted for. CDR3 length: 16 amino acids, cysteine to phenylalanine. Just the 48-base CDR3 DNA is kept, in frame starting at base 1. TCR CDR3 regions were amplified from genomic DNA by multiplex PCR using the deep immunoSEQ assay. Genomic DNA extracted from each cell subset was distributed evenly over all wells of several immunoSEQ 96-well plates, and each plate served as one replicate. For sorted subsets, 150 to 250 ng genomic DNA, equal to about 30,000 T cell genomes, was loaded into each replicate PCR. The purified libraries were quantified using a Qubit 3.0 fluorometer, sized with a Bioanalyzer 2100, and then quantified again using the KAPA Library Quantification kit. Every immunoSEQ 96-well plate was sequenced on a dedicated single-read 150-cycle Illumina NextSeq 550 flow cell. In the source study's methods: Because the immunoSEQ output held only junctional sequences and lacked quality scores, the filtering could not match the filtering applied to full-length reads. To assign V/J genes and CDR3, sequences were annotated against IMGT germline references using PyIR, a Python wrapper for IgBLAST v1.9. Any read was removed if the V/J assignment was weak (E-value above 1e-6), the CDR3 was missing, or the read contained stop codons, out-of-frame junctions, or ambiguous translated residues. V3J clonotypes were defined as sequences sharing an identical inferred V gene, J gene, and CDR3 amino acid sequence. The percentage overlap between two repertoires was calculated by dividing the number of shared unique clonotypes by the size of the smaller repertoire. Three approaches were used to assess repertoire richness: RTK rarefaction, the Chao1 estimator, and Recon v2.1 estimates of unobserved clonotypes. Generation probabilities for all TCRbeta clonotypes obtained by the gDNA method from a handful of donors were computed using OLGA. Drawn from immuneACCESS, this table holds only the in-frame rearrangements with V and J called that TCRdb kept. Clones are partly lost; checked studies trace under half to an unresolved V gene and leave the rest unexplained. For V, J and clone size, that table is used; D and trimming come from the DNA. This sample gives a few million clones in total; over 90% of them show up just once. Of the sample, 0.35% to 0.45% is held by the ten largest clones.

Here is what the overall study found, with its caveats: Rarefaction of sorted-subset datasets indicated incomplete sequencing despite the large sequencing depth. About 5% of naive CD4, 3.5% of naive CD8, about 2.1% of memory CD4, and less than 0.45% of memory CD8 clonotypes were shared across several donors. Pairwise subsampling led to the expectation that sequencing depth would affect the degree of clonotype sharing among donors. Clonotypes shared by all four sorted-subset donors showed higher generation probabilities than non-shared clonotypes. Naive subsets generally had larger estimated clonotype richness than memory subsets did. Sampling was limited to blood, and TCR repertoires in tissue likely differ from TCR repertoires in blood. Because the study included a small number of donors, the genetic and exposure-history diversity represented was limited.

The donors were healthy, HIV-negative adults who had no recently reported acute infections or vaccinations. Only Caucasian adults living in Nashville, Tennessee, USA were represented among the donors. CD4+ T cells were enriched through magnetic negative selection, after which naive cells were positively selected on CD45RA and the remaining negative fraction served as the memory subset. Blood was obtained by leukapheresis, after which PBMCs were separated by Ficoll-Histopaque density gradient centrifugation and cryopreserved in liquid nitrogen vapor phase. Analytical flow cytometry was used to check the purity and quantity of each magnetically sorted T cell population. Each sorted fraction had its genomic DNA isolated and then quantified by UV absorbance on a Nanodrop 2000c.

Sequencing was carried out using naive CD4+ T cells from PBMCs. Interpreted using the paper, the cell subset or site label stands for: CD45RA+ positively selected. The sequence is built from TRBV19 and TRBJ2-1; TRBD1 fits 9 bases in the junction. The source of this sequence is a man in his late teens or twenties in good health. Some clones in this sample may be carry-over from other donors' samples. The CDR3 has the sequence CASSMRPGQGYNEQFF. In nucleotide form, the sequence is TGTGCCAGTAGTATGCGCCCGGGACAGGGTTACAATGAGCAGTTCTTC.